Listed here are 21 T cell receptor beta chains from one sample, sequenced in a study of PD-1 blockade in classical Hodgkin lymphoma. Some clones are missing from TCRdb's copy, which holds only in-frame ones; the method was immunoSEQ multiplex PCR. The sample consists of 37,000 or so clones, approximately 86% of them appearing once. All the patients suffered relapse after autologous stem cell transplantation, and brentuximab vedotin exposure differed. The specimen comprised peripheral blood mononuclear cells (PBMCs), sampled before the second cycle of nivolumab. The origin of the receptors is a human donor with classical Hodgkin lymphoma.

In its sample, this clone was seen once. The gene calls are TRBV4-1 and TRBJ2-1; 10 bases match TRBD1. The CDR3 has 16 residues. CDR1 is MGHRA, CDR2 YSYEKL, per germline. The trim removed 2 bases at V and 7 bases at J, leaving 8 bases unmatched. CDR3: CASSQPKDRGRNEQFF. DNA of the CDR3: TGCGCCAGCAGCCAACCGAAAGACAGGGGGCGGAATGAGCAGTTCTTC.

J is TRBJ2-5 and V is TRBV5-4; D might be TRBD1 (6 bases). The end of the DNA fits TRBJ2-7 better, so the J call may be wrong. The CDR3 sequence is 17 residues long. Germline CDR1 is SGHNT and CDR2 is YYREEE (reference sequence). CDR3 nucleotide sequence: TGTGCCAGCAGCTTCCATCTAACACAGGGATCCCTCTACGAGCAGTACTTC. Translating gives CASSFHLTQGSLYEQYF.

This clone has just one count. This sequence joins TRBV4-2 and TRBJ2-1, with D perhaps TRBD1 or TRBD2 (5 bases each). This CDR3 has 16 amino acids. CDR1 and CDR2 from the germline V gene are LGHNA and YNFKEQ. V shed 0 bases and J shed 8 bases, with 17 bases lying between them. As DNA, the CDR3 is TGTGCCAGCAGCCAAGATCGGGTGGGGGTAGGTTATGAGCAGTTCTTC. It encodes CASSQDRVGVGYEQFF.

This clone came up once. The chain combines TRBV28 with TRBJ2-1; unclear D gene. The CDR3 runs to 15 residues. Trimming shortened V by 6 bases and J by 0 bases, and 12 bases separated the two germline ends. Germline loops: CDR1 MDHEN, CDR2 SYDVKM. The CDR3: CASSQLRSSYNEQFF. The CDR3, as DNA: TGTGCCAGCAGCCAGCTAAGGAGCTCCTACAATGAGCAGTTCTTC. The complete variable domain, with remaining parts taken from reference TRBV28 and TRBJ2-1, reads DVKVTQSSRYLVKRTGEKVFLECVQDMDHENMFWYRQDPGLGLRLIYFSYDVKMKEKGDIPEGYSVSREKKERFSLILESASTNQTSMYLCASSQLRSSYNEQFFGPGTRLTVL.

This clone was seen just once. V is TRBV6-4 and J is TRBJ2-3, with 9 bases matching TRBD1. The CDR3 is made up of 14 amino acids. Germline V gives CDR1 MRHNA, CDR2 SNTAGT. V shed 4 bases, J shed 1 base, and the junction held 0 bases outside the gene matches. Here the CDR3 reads CASSGTGGTDTQYF. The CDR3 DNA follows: TGTGCCAGCAGTGGGACAGGGGGCACAGATACGCAGTATTTT.

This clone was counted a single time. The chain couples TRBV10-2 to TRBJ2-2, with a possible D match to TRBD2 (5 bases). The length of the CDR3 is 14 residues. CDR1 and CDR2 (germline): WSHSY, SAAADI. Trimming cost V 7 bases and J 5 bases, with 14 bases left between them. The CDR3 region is CASMRYRETGELFF. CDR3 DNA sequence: TGCGCCAGCATGAGGTATCGGGAAACCGGGGAGCTGTTTTTT.

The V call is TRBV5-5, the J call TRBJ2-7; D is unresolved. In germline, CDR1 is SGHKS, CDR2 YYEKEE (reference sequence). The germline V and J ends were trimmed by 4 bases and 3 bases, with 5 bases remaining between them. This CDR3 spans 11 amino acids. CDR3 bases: TGTGCCAGCAGCATGAACTACGAGCAGTACTTC. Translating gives CASSMNYEQYF.

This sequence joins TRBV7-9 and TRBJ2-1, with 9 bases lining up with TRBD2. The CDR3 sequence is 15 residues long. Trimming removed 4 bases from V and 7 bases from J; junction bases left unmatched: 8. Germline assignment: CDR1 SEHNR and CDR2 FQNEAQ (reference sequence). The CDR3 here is CASSYTRLAANEQFF. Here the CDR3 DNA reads TGTGCCAGCAGCTACACCCGACTAGCGGCTAATGAGCAGTTCTTC.

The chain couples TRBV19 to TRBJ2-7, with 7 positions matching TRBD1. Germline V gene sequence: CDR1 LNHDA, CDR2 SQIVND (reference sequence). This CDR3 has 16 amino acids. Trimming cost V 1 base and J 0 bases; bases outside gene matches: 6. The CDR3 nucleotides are TGTGCCAGTAGTATAGGGACAGGACGGAGCTCCTACGAGCAGTACTTC. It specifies CASSIGTGRSSYEQYF. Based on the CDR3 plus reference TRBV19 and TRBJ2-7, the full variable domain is DGGITQSPKYLFRKEGQNVTLSCEQNLNHDAMYWYRQDPGQGLRLIYYSQIVNDFQKGDIAEGYSVSREKKESFPLTVTSAQKNPTAFYLCASSIGTGRSSYEQYFGPGTRLTVT.

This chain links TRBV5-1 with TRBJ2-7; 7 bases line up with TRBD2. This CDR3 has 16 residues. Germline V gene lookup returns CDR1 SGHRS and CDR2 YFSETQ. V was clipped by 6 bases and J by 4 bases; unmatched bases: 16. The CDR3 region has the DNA TGCGCCAGCAAGGCTCGCTATGGGGGGGAAGGGTACGAGCAGTACTTC. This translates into CASKARYGGEGYEQYF.

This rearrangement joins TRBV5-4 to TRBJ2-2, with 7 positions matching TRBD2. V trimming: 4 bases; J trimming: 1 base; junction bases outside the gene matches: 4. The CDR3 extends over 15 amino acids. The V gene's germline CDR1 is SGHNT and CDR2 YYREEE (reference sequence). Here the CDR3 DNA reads TGTGCCAGCAGCGGGCTAGCGGAGAACACCGGGGAGCTGTTTTTT. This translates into CASSGLAENTGELFF.

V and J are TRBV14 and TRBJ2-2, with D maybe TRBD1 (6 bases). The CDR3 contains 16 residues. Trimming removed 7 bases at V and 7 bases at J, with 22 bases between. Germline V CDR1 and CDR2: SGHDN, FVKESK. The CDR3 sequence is CASTEENGQFGGELFF. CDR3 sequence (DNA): TGTGCCAGCACCGAAGAAAACGGACAGTTTGGCGGGGAGCTGTTTTTT.

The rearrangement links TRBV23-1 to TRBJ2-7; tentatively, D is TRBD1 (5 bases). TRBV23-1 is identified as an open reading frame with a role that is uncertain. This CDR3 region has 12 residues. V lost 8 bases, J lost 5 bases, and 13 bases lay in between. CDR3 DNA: TGCGCCAGCGGCGGCAGGGCCCACGAGCAGTACTTC. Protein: CASGGRAHEQYF.

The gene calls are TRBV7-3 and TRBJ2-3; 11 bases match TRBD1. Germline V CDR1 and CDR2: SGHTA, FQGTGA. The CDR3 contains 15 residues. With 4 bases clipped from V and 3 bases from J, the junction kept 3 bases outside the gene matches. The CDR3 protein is CASSWRDRGTDTQYF. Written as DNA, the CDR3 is TGTGCCAGCAGCTGGCGGGACAGGGGGACAGATACGCAGTATTTT.

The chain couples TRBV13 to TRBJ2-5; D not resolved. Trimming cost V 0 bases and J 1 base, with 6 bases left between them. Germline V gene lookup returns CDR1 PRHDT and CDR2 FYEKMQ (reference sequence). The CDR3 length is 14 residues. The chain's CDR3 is CASSLGQFQETQYF. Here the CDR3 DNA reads TGTGCCAGCAGCTTAGGACAGTTCCAAGAGACCCAGTACTTC.

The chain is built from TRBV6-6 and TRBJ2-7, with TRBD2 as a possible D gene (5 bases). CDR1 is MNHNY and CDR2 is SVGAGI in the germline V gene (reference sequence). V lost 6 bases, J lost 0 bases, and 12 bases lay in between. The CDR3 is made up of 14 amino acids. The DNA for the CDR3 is TGTGCCAGCAGGGAGGCTGGACGCTCCTACGAGCAGTACTTC. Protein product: CASREAGRSYEQYF.

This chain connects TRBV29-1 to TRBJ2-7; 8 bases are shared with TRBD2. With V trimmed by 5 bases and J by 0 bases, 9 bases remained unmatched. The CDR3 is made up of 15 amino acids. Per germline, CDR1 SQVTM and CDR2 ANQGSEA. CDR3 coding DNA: TGCAGCGTTCAATTAAGCGGGAGTACCTCCTACGAGCAGTACTTC. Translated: CSVQLSGSTSYEQYF.

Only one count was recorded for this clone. CDR3 DNA: TGTGCCTGGAAACTATATCTCGGGGGGTCTGAAGCTTTCTTT. This gives the protein CAWKLYLGGSEAFF. The V gene is TRBV30, the J gene TRBJ1-1, with a possible D match to TRBD1 (5 bases). CDR3 size: 14 residues. V was cut by 4 bases and J by 6 bases, with 18 bases left in between. Germline CDR1 reads GTSNPN; CDR2 reads SVGIG (reference sequence). The variable domain in full, with the rest retrieved from reference TRBV30 and TRBJ1-1, is SQTIHQWPATLVQPVGSPLSLECTVEGTSNPNLYWYRQAAGRGLQLLFYSVGIGQISSEVPQNLSASRPQDRQFILSSKKLLLSDSGFYLCAWKLYLGGSEAFFGQGTRLTVV.

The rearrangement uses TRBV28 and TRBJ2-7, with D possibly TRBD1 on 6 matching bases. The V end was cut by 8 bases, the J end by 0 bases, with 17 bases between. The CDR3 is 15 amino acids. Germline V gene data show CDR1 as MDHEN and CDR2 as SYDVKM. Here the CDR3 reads CASLSTRDTSYEQYF. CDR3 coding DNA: TGTGCCAGCTTATCCACCCGGGACACCTCCTACGAGCAGTACTTC.

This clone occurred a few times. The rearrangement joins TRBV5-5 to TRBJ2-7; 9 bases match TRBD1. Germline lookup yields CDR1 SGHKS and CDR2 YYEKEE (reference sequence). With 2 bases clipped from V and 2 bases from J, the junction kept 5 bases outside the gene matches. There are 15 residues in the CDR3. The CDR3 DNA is TGTGCCAGCAGCTTTCTTGGACAGGGGACCTACGAGCAGTACTTC. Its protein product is CASSFLGQGTYEQYF.

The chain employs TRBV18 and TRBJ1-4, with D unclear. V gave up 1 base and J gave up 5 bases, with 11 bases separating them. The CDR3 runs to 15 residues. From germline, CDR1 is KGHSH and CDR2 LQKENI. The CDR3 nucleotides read TGTGCCAGCTCACCACGGGCAGGCCCAAATGAAAAACTGTTTTTT. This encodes CASSPRAGPNEKLFF.